These 13 T cell receptor beta chains originate from one sample sequenced in a study of type 1 regulatory T cells listed by TCRdb under 2021. TCRdb shows the sequencer as Illumina MiSeq. The raw public data were reprocessed by TCRdb itself: fastp quality trimming at Q25, MiXCR clonotype calling, in-frame beta chains only. Rows matching on CDR3 protein sequence are summarized as one entry with the most common DNA and genes. This sample comprises approximately 90,000 distinct CDR3 sequences, about 28% of them detected only once. The top ten clones comprise less than 2.5% of the sample. Sequences were obtained from CD4+ T cells, either the whole sample or a sorted fraction (not recorded which). The origin of the receptors is a human donor in good health.

V usage is TRBV20-1 and J usage is TRBJ2-5, with D possibly TRBD1 on 5 matching bases. Per the germline V gene, CDR1 is DFQATT and CDR2 is SNEGSKA (reference sequence). V was trimmed by 6 bases and J by 2 bases, leaving 16 bases between them. CDR3 size: 14 residues. The chain's CDR3 is CSALFTGRQETQYF. CDR3 DNA: TGCAGTGCCCTATTCACAGGCCGACAAGAGACCCAGTACTTC.

V gene TRBV7-9 combines with J gene TRBJ2-2, with D uncertain. Germline V lookup: CDR1 SEHNR, CDR2 FQNEAQ (reference sequence). The CDR3 is 13 amino acids. V lost 6 bases and J 7 bases, leaving 12 bases between the germline ends. CDR3 DNA sequence: TGTGCCAGCAGGAATTTAGAGGTCGGGGAGCTGTTTTTT. Protein sequence: CASRNLEVGELFF.

The chain has TRBV30 and TRBJ2-3, with TRBD2 identical over 12 bases. Per the germline V gene, CDR1 is GTSNPN and CDR2 is SVGIG (reference sequence). The J segment lost 3 bases and the V segment lost 5 bases, leaving 0 bases of the junction unmatched. The CDR3 is 13 amino acids. CDR3 loop: CAWGTSGTDTQYF. The CDR3 region has the DNA TGTGCCTGGGGGACTAGCGGGACAGATACGCAGTATTTT. The whole variable domain, filled in from reference TRBV30 and TRBJ2-3, reads SQTIHQWPATLVQPVGSPLSLECTVEGTSNPNLYWYRQAAGRGLQLLFYSVGIGQISSEVPQNLSASRPQDRQFILSSKKLLLSDSGFYLCAWGTSGTDTQYFGPGTRLTVL.

Only a few counts were recorded for this clonotype. The chain recombines TRBV4-3 with TRBJ2-5; 7 bases map to TRBD1. The CDR3 spans 14 residues. CDR1 is LGHNA and CDR2 is YSLEER in the germline V gene. V shed 0 bases and J 5 bases; nucleotides not matched to a gene: 3. CDR3 coding DNA: TGCGCCAGCAGCCAAGAAGGGACAGCTGAGACCCAGTACTTC. It is translated as CASSQEGTAETQYF.

The V gene is TRBV7-2, the J gene TRBJ2-7; D unresolved. The CDR3 loop spans 13 amino acids. The V and J ends lost 1 base and 0 bases respectively, with 4 bases between them. Per the germline V gene, CDR1 is SGHTA and CDR2 is FQGNSA. Here the CDR3 DNA reads TGTACCAGCAGCTTAGGATACTCCTACGAGCAGTACTTC. Its translation: CTSSLGYSYEQYF.

The CDR3 bases are TGTGCCAGCAGCTTATTACTCGGACAGTCCTACGAGCAGTACTTC. The encoded protein is CASSLLLGQSYEQYF. The chain joins TRBV11-2 to TRBJ2-7, with D possibly TRBD1 on 6 matching bases. Per germline, CDR1 SGHAT and CDR2 FQNNGV. V was shortened by 2 bases and J by 1 base, with 12 bases between the two germline ends. The CDR3 runs 15 residues.

The chain recombines TRBV19 with TRBJ2-3; D is uncertain. Germline V gene sequence: CDR1 LNHDA, CDR2 SQIVND (reference sequence). V lost 3 bases and J 4 bases, leaving 11 bases between the germline ends. The CDR3 contains 14 residues. Here the CDR3 DNA reads TGTGCCAGTAGTATGGATCTAGTTGCAGATACGCAGTATTTT. Its translation: CASSMDLVADTQYF.

This clonotype was observed a handful of times. This sequence joins TRBV29-1 and TRBJ2-7; D not certain. CDR1 is SQVTM and CDR2 is ANQGSEA in the germline V gene. V was pared by 4 bases and J by 2 bases, with 9 bases between. The CDR3 contains 12 residues. DNA for the CDR3: TGCAGCGTTGTTCTCGGCCCCTACGAGCAGTACTTC. It specifies CSVVLGPYEQYF.

The chain carries TRBV7-3 and TRBJ2-5, with 14 bases lining up with TRBD2. CDR3 size: 15 residues. From germline, CDR1 is SGHTA and CDR2 FQGTGA. With V trimmed by 3 bases and J by 4 bases, 1 base remained unmatched. CDR3 residues: CASSLGLAGVETQYF. In DNA form, the CDR3 reads TGTGCCAGCAGCTTGGGACTAGCGGGAGTAGAGACCCAGTACTTC.

J is TRBJ1-2 and V is TRBV7-6; 7 positions agree with TRBD1. Germline V gene lookup returns CDR1 SGHVS and CDR2 FNYEAQ. With 4 bases clipped from V and 8 bases from J, the junction kept 7 bases outside the gene matches. CDR3 length: 13 amino acids. CDR3 DNA: TGTGCCAGCAGCTCCCGACAGGGTGGAGGCTACACCTTC. The encoded protein is CASSSRQGGGYTF.

This chain joins TRBV27 and TRBJ2-7; 12 bases are a match to TRBD1. Germline CDR1 and CDR2: MNHEY and SMNVEV (reference sequence). The CDR3 spans 17 residues. The V gene end was trimmed by 0 bases and the J gene end by 6 bases; junction bases not matched to a gene: 9. The CDR3 sequence: CASSLSTPGQGASEQYF. The CDR3 DNA is TGTGCCAGCAGTTTATCCACACCGGGACAGGGGGCCTCCGAGCAGTACTTC.

The rearrangement joins TRBV11-2 to TRBJ2-7, with D hard to call. This CDR3 has 12 amino acids. V shed 1 base and J shed 6 bases, with 7 bases lying between them. Germline V gives CDR1 SGHAT, CDR2 FQNNGV. The CDR3 protein is CASSLGAGEQYF. The CDR3 region has the DNA TGTGCCAGCAGCTTAGGGGCCGGCGAGCAGTACTTC.

This clonotype occurred a few times. DNA of the CDR3: TGTGCCAGCAGTGAATCCCTAGCGGGAGTCGTAGACATTCAGTACTTC. Protein product: CASSESLAGVVDIQYF. The V call is TRBV6-1, the J call TRBJ2-4; 10 positions match TRBD2. Germline CDR1 MNHNS, CDR2 SASEGT. After removal of 2 bases from V and 8 bases from J, the junction contained 9 bases not matched to a gene. This CDR3 has 16 amino acids.